These 9 T cell receptor beta chains came from one sample sequenced in a study of cytomegalovirus exposure and HLA in healthy donors. The table came from immunoSEQ multiplex PCR; TCRdb's copy has only in-frame clones and leaves some out. In the table there are approximately 160,000 clones, 70% to 90% of which are singletons. The source material was PBMCs. The receptor set was obtained from a man aged 30 to 45 in good health and CMV-seropositive.

The chain has TRBV6-5 and TRBJ2-1; 11 positions agree with TRBD2. CDR3 length: 14 residues. Germline-derived CDR1 and CDR2 are MNHEY and SVGAGI. V lost 8 bases and J lost 8; bases outside the gene matches: 8. CDR3 DNA: TGTGCCAGCCATCCTAGCGGGGGGCCCTATGAGCAGTTCTTC. It yields the protein CASHPSGGPYEQFF.

This chain connects TRBV29-1 to TRBJ2-7; 8 positions agree with TRBD1. Germline V gene sequence: CDR1 SQVTM, CDR2 ANQGSEA. The ends lost 7 bases at V and 3 bases at J; junction bases unmatched: 8. The CDR3 sequence is 13 residues long. The CDR3: CSAGQGAHYEQYF. In DNA form, the CDR3 reads TGCAGCGCTGGACAGGGCGCGCACTACGAGCAGTACTTC.

The J gene is TRBJ1-6, the V gene TRBV6-5, with D perhaps matching TRBD1 (5 bases). The CDR3 runs 14 residues. Trimming shortened V by 0 bases and J by 11 bases, and 11 bases separated the two germline ends. Germline V gene lookup returns CDR1 MNHEY and CDR2 SVGAGI. This chain's CDR3 is CASSYSSGLAPLHF. The DNA for the CDR3 is TGTGCCAGCAGTTACTCTTCAGGGTTGGCACCCCTCCACTTT.

This sequence joins TRBV4-1 and TRBJ1-1; D remains unclear. Germline CDR1 MGHRA, CDR2 YSYEKL. The CDR3 consists of 17 residues. V lost 1 base and J 1 base, leaving 16 bases between the germline ends. Here the CDR3 DNA reads TGCGCCAGCAGCCAAGGACTCCCACATCCGGAGAACACTGAAGCTTTCTTT. It yields the protein CASSQGLPHPENTEAFF.

The chain uses TRBV29-1 and TRBJ2-3; D perhaps matches TRBD2 (6 bases). Deletions cut 6 bases from V and 6 bases from J, with 13 bases between. Germline V gene data show CDR1 as SQVTM and CDR2 as ANQGSEA. The CDR3 covers 12 residues. The CDR3 region has the DNA TGCAGCGTGTCTGGGACTGCCGATACGCAGTATTTT. Translating gives CSVSGTADTQYF.

Here the CDR3 reads CASSGTLHTEAFF. CDR3 nucleotide sequence: TGTGCCAGCAGCGGGACTCTGCACACTGAAGCTTTCTTT. V and J are TRBV6-5 and TRBJ1-1, with D perhaps TRBD1 (5 bases). The ends were cut back, 6 bases at V and 3 bases at J, with 11 bases in the middle. The CDR3 consists of 13 residues. The germline gives CDR1 MNHEY, CDR2 SVGAGI.

The chain recombines TRBV27 with TRBJ1-3, with D maybe TRBD1 (6 bases). Germline values: CDR1 MNHEY, CDR2 SMNVEV (reference sequence). The CDR3 is made up of 14 amino acids. Trimming removed 1 base at V and 7 bases at J, with 11 bases between. The CDR3 nucleotides are TGTGCCAGCAGTTTATTGGGGGCGGAGAACACCATATATTTT. Protein product: CASSLLGAENTIYF.

As to this clone: A read error may account for a junction end that differs from germline. The V call is TRBV7-7, the J call TRBJ1-1; no firm D call. The CDR3 loop spans 15 amino acids. From germline, CDR1 is SSHAT and CDR2 FNYEAQ (reference sequence). The CDR3 nucleotides read TGTGCTAGCAGCTTAAAAGAGCGTTCAAACACTGAAGCTTTCTTT. Protein sequence: CASSLKERSNTEAFF.

This chain joins TRBV11-2 and TRBJ1-2; D ambiguous. In germline, CDR1 is SGHAT, CDR2 FQNNGV. CDR3 size: 12 residues. Trimming stripped 4 bases from V and 4 bases from J, with 7 bases between. CDR3 in amino acids: CASSSVVYGYTF. In DNA form, the CDR3 reads TGTGCCAGCAGCTCGGTCGTCTATGGCTACACCTTC.